Listed below are T cell receptor beta chains from one sample, sequenced in a study of blood T cell repertoires in COVID-19. The protocol was immunoSEQ multiplex PCR, while the TCRdb copy is restricted to in-frame clones and leaves out a portion. Among 350,000 to 400,000 clones listed, around 87% were seen once. Sequenced: PBMCs or T cells enriched from blood (not recorded which). The receptor set was obtained from a man between 18 and 29 years old who had recovered from COVID-19. CDR3s include the opening cysteine and the closing phenylalanine or tryptophan. The D gene is left open where the match is weak. A clone size is listed for some rows: how often the clone was seen (once, few, many), or a class if it is expanded.

D: .; length: 16; V: TRBV11-2; size: .; J: TRBJ1-3; CDR3: CASSGNRASSGNTIYF; DNA: TGTGCCAGCAGCGGAAACAGGGCTAGCTCTGGAAACACCATATATTTT
D: TRBD1; length: 15; V: TRBV6-5; size: .; J: TRBJ1-4; CDR3: CASSPRTGIMGELFF; DNA: TGTGCCAGCAGCCCCCGGACAGGGATAATGGGGGAACTGTTTTTT
D: .; length: 13; V: TRBV24-1; size: .; J: TRBJ2-3; CDR3: CATRPSGTDTQYF; DNA: TGTGCCACCAGGCCCAGCGGCACAGATACGCAGTATTTT
D: TRBD1; length: 15; V: TRBV2; size: .; J: TRBJ1-2; CDR3: CASSFGGGQGSGYTF; DNA: TGTGCCAGCAGTTTTGGGGGGGGACAGGGGAGTGGCTACACCTTC
D: TRBD1; length: 15; V: TRBV27; size: .; J: TRBJ1-2; CDR3: CASSPIDRADYGYTF; DNA: TGTGCCAGCAGCCCGATCGACAGGGCGGACTATGGCTACACCTTC
D: TRBD2; length: 16; V: TRBV4-1; size: .; J: TRBJ2-3; CDR3: CASSPLSGGRADTQYF; DNA: TGCGCCAGCAGCCCCCTTAGCGGGGGGAGGGCAGATACGCAGTATTTT
D: .; length: 18; V: TRBV21-1; size: .; J: TRBJ2-7; CDR3: CASSNKEARGEGLYEQYF; DNA: TGTGCCAGCAGCAACAAAGAGGCGAGGGGGGAGGGCCTTTACGAGCAGTACTTC
D: .; length: 17; V: TRBV6-6; size: .; J: TRBJ1-5; CDR3: CASSPGKRGDSNQPQHF; DNA: TGTGCCAGCAGTCCTGGTAAGCGGGGGGATAGCAATCAGCCCCAGCATTTT
D: .; length: 15; V: TRBV5-1; size: .; J: TRBJ1-6; CDR3: CASSLRQGGNSPLHF; DNA: TGCGCCAGCAGCTTGCGTCAGGGAGGTAATTCACCCCTCCACTTT
D: .; length: 15; V: TRBV5-1; size: .; J: TRBJ2-5; CDR3: CASSSIGGRAETQYF; DNA: TGCGCCAGCAGCTCAATCGGGGGACGAGCGGAGACCCAGTACTTC
D: TRBD2; length: 16; V: TRBV28; size: .; J: TRBJ2-5; CDR3: CASSLRSGGGGETQYF; DNA: TGTGCCAGCAGTTTAAGAAGCGGGGGTGGCGGAGAGACCCAGTACTTC
D: TRBD1; length: 13; V: TRBV29-1; size: .; J: TRBJ1-1; CDR3: CSVGGTVNTEAFF; DNA: TGCAGCGTTGGCGGGACAGTGAACACTGAAGCTTTCTTT
D: TRBD2; length: 16; V: TRBV5-1; size: .; J: TRBJ2-2; CDR3: CASSFTGTRDTGELFF; DNA: TGCGCCAGCAGCTTTACCGGGACTAGGGACACCGGGGAGCTGTTTTTT
D: .; length: 16; V: TRBV5-1; size: .; J: TRBJ1-1; CDR3: CASSSLIGGVGTEAFF; DNA: TGCGCCAGCAGTTCCCTAATCGGGGGAGTTGGGACTGAAGCTTTCTTT
D: TRBD1; length: 14; V: TRBV18; size: .; J: TRBJ1-2; CDR3: CASSLRQGNYGYTF; DNA: TGTGCCAGCTCCCTCAGACAGGGTAACTATGGCTACACCTTC
D: .; length: 14; V: TRBV18; size: .; J: TRBJ2-1; CDR3: CASSPAGSYNEQFF; DNA: TGTGCCAGCTCACCAGCGGGCTCCTACAATGAGCAGTTCTTC
D: .; length: 14; V: TRBV5-4; size: .; J: TRBJ2-7; CDR3: CASSLGAGKYEQYF; DNA: TGTGCCAGCAGCTTGGGAGCAGGGAAGTACGAGCAGTACTTC
D: TRBD1; length: 14; V: TRBV5-4; size: .; J: TRBJ1-5; CDR3: CASSRQGSNQPQHF; DNA: TGTGCCAGCAGCCGACAGGGTTCCAATCAGCCCCAGCATTTT
D: .; length: 14; V: TRBV7-9; size: .; J: TRBJ1-2; CDR3: CASESGSSGYGYTF; DNA: TGTGCCAGCGAATCCGGGTCTTCCGGCTATGGCTACACCTTC
D: .; length: 15; V: TRBV11-2; size: .; J: TRBJ2-3; CDR3: CASSLTRSGTDTQYF; DNA: TGTGCCAGCAGCTTGACTAGATCGGGTACAGATACGCAGTATTTT
D: TRBD1; length: 13; V: TRBV29-1; size: .; J: TRBJ1-2; CDR3: CSVEGQDNYGYTF; DNA: TGCAGCGTTGAGGGACAGGACAACTATGGCTACACCTTC
D: .; length: 15; V: TRBV4-3; size: .; J: TRBJ2-5; CDR3: CASSQVLGVSETQYF; DNA: TGCGCCAGCAGCCAAGTGTTGGGAGTTTCGGAGACCCAGTACTTC
D: TRBD1; length: 16; V: TRBV18; size: once; J: TRBJ1-3; CDR3: CASSPTTGGAGNTIYF; DNA: TGTGCCAGCTCACCTACAACAGGGGGCGCCGGGAACACCATATATTTT
D: TRBD2; length: 15; V: TRBV2; size: once; J: TRBJ2-3; CDR3: CASRRLAASTDTQYF; DNA: TGTGCCAGCAGACGACTAGCGGCTAGCACAGATACGCAGTATTTT
D: .; length: 16; V: TRBV11-2; size: .; J: TRBJ1-5; CDR3: CASSSKLQGSNQPQHF; DNA: TGTGCCAGCAGCTCAAAATTACAGGGAAGCAATCAGCCCCAGCATTTT
D: TRBD1; length: 15; V: TRBV5-1; size: .; J: TRBJ1-1; CDR3: CASSETGGRGTEAFF; DNA: TGCGCCAGCAGCGAGACAGGGGGCAGAGGCACTGAAGCTTTCTTT
D: TRBD2; length: 15; V: TRBV19; size: .; J: TRBJ2-2; CDR3: CASSAGLGFGGELFF; DNA: TGTGCCAGTAGTGCCGGACTAGGGTTTGGCGGGGAGCTGTTTTTT
D: TRBD1; length: 17; V: TRBV7-9; size: .; J: TRBJ1-6; CDR3: CASSSDRGSSYNSPLHF; DNA: TGTGCCAGCAGCTCCGACAGGGGGAGCTCCTATAATTCACCCCTCCACTTT
D: .; length: 14; V: TRBV6-5; size: .; J: TRBJ1-2; CDR3: CASSPGWGVDGYTF; DNA: TGTGCCAGCAGTCCCGGTTGGGGGGTCGATGGCTACACCTTC
D: TRBD2; length: 14; V: TRBV7-9; size: .; J: TRBJ2-1; CDR3: CASSRTSVINEQFF; DNA: TGTGCCAGCAGCCGGACTAGCGTCATCAATGAGCAGTTCTTC
D: TRBD2; length: 16; V: TRBV15; size: .; J: TRBJ2-3; CDR3: CATSGRQAGGWDTQYF; DNA: TGTGCCACCAGCGGTCGTCAGGCGGGAGGATGGGATACGCAGTATTTT
D: TRBD1; length: 18; V: TRBV2; size: .; J: TRBJ2-4; CDR3: CASSDRDRGRQSKNIQYF; DNA: TGTGCCAGCAGTGACCGGGACAGGGGGCGTCAATCCAAAAACATTCAGTACTTC
D: .; length: 17; V: TRBV7-2; size: .; J: TRBJ2-1; CDR3: CASSLGTSNPPYNEQFF; DNA: TGTGCCAGCAGCTTAGGAACTAGCAACCCTCCCTACAATGAGCAGTTCTTC
D: TRBD2; length: 15; V: TRBV7-6; size: .; J: TRBJ2-1; CDR3: CASSSGTSGDNEQFF; DNA: TGTGCCAGCAGCTCCGGGACTAGCGGAGATAATGAGCAGTTCTTC
D: .; length: 13; V: TRBV27; size: few; J: TRBJ1-1; CDR3: CASSIRGYTEAFF; DNA: TGTGCCAGCAGTATACGGGGTTACACTGAAGCTTTCTTT
D: TRBD1; length: 14; V: TRBV3-1/TRBV3-2; size: few; J: TRBJ1-4; CDR3: CASSPGTGNEKLFF; DNA: TGTGCCAGCAGCCCCGGGACAGGGAATGAAAAACTGTTTTTT
D: .; length: 13; V: TRBV7-9; size: few; J: TRBJ1-4; CDR3: CASSLERGEKLFF; DNA: TGTGCCAGCAGCTTAGAACGGGGTGAAAAACTGTTTTTT
D: TRBD2; length: 15; V: TRBV3-1/TRBV3-2; size: .; J: TRBJ2-2; CDR3: CASRTLAGVTGELFF; DNA: TGTGCCAGCCGGACCCTAGCGGGAGTCACCGGGGAGCTGTTTTTT
D: TRBD2; length: 14; V: TRBV11-3; size: .; J: TRBJ2-7; CDR3: CASSLGGSKGEQYF; DNA: TGTGCCAGCAGCTTAGGCGGGAGCAAAGGCGAGCAGTACTTC
D: TRBD2; length: 19; V: TRBV3-1/TRBV3-2; size: .; J: TRBJ2-1; CDR3: CASSQLGGTSGRNYNEQFF; DNA: TGTGCCAGCAGCCAACTTGGAGGAACTAGCGGAAGAAACTACAATGAGCAGTTCTTC
D: TRBD1; length: 15; V: TRBV5-1; size: .; J: TRBJ2-3; CDR3: CASSGRQGSTDTQYF; DNA: TGCGCCAGCAGCGGAAGACAGGGTTCGACAGATACGCAGTATTTT
D: .; length: 17; V: TRBV5-1; size: .; J: TRBJ2-1; CDR3: CASSPLRRQSSYNEQFF; DNA: TGCGCCAGCAGCCCCCTTAGGAGACAGAGCTCCTACAATGAGCAGTTCTTC
D: TRBD2; length: 18; V: TRBV30; size: .; J: TRBJ2-1; CDR3: CAWRKGLAGQVSYNEQFF; DNA: TGTGCCTGGAGGAAGGGACTAGCGGGGCAAGTCTCCTACAATGAGCAGTTCTTC
D: .; length: 15; V: TRBV11-3; size: once; J: TRBJ2-2; CDR3: CASSPVPGGTGELFF; DNA: TGTGCCAGCAGCCCAGTCCCCGGGGGCACCGGGGAGCTGTTTTTT
D: .; length: 14; V: TRBV10-3; size: .; J: TRBJ2-1; CDR3: CAISAGTTHNEQFF; DNA: TGTGCCATCAGTGCCGGGACAACTCACAATGAGCAGTTCTTC
D: .; length: 10; V: TRBV11-3; size: .; J: TRBJ2-1; CDR3: CASTLGEQFF; DNA: TGTGCCAGCACACTCGGTGAGCAGTTCTTC
D: TRBD2; length: 15; V: TRBV10-2; size: .; J: TRBJ2-1; CDR3: CASTDSGGRSYEQFF; DNA: TGCGCCAGCACAGATAGTGGCGGGAGGAGCTATGAGCAGTTCTTC
D: .; length: 13; V: TRBV5-1; size: .; J: TRBJ1-6; CDR3: CANTGIYNSPLHF; DNA: TGCGCCAATACCGGGATCTATAATTCACCCCTCCACTTT
D: .; length: 15; V: TRBV21-1; size: .; J: TRBJ2-7; CDR3: CASSNDGTGDYEQYF; DNA: TGTGCCAGCAGCAATGATGGGACAGGGGATTACGAGCAGTACTTC
D: TRBD1; length: 15; V: TRBV27; size: .; J: TRBJ1-2; CDR3: CASSSLYGTGDGYTF; DNA: TGTGCCAGCAGTAGCCTTTACGGGACAGGGGATGGCTACACCTTC
D: .; length: 18; V: TRBV21-1; size: .; J: TRBJ2-5; CDR3: CASSKPPAASDPGETQYF; DNA: TGTGCCAGCAGCAAACCACCCGCGGCTAGCGACCCCGGGGAGACCCAGTACTTC
D: .; length: 15; V: TRBV3-1/TRBV3-2; size: .; J: TRBJ1-1; CDR3: CASSQSRQSFTEAFF; DNA: TGTGCCAGCAGCCAATCCCGACAGTCGTTCACTGAAGCTTTCTTT
D: .; length: 21; V: TRBV24-1; size: .; J: TRBJ1-1; CDR3: CATSDQPWIQRPGHPNTEAFF; DNA: TGTGCCACCAGTGATCAACCCTGGATCCAACGGCCGGGACACCCGAACACTGAAGCTTTCTTT